This T cell receptor beta chain was found in a study of Ad26.COV2.S vaccination and SARS-CoV-2 variants. Study as a whole: Dosing was one shot or two shots 56 days apart.

Broader study findings: Substantial breadth in spike-specific CD8+ and CD4+ T cell responses was reportedly seen after vaccination.

Trimming stripped 1 base from V and 2 bases from J, with 8 bases between. The V gene's germline CDR1 is KGHSH and CDR2 LQKENI. The CDR3 runs 14 residues. The treatment is: some 20 received Ad26.COV2.S at low or high dose, single or two shots; 5 received placebo; per-sample allocation not given. At day 63 after the first vaccine or placebo injection, samples were drawn. Turning to this clone: As yet, its antigen is unknown.

Here immunoSEQ multiplex PCR was the method, and the copy in TCRdb shows in-frame clones only, minus some. This repertoire shows about 400,000 clones, approximately 87% found once; its top ten account for 3.6%. This specimen was peripheral blood, taken in a trial of Ad26.COV2.S vaccine versus placebo. V usage is TRBV18 and J usage is TRBJ2-5; weak D call: TRBD2 (6 bases). This clonotype originated in a person between 18 and 65 years old who received the Ad26.COV2.S COVID-19 vaccine or a placebo. CDR3 sequence (DNA): TGTGCCAGCTCACCACGGGGGGAGCAAGAGACCCAGTACTTC. As protein: CASSPRGEQETQYF. Complete variable domain (other parts from reference TRBV18 and TRBJ2-5): NAGVMQNPRHLVRRRGQEARLRCSPMKGHSHVYWYRQLPEEGLKFMVYLQKENIIDESGMPKERFSAEFPKEGPSILRIQQVVRGDSAAYFCASSPRGEQETQYFGPGTRLLVL.